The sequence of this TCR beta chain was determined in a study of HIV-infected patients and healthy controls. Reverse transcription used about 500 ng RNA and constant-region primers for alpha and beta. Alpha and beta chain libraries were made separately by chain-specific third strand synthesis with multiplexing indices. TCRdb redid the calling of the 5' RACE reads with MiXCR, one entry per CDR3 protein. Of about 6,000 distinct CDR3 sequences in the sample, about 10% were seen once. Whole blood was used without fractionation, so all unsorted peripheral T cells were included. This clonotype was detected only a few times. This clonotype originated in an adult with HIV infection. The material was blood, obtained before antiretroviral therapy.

CDR3 loop: CASSERQGPYEQYF. The CDR3 bases are TGTGCCAGCAGTGAACGGCAGGGACCGTACGAGCAGTACTTC. This chain links TRBV2 with TRBJ2-7; D tentatively fits TRBD1 or TRBD2 (5 bases each). The V end lost 2 bases, the J end lost 4 bases, and 12 bases lay between the germline ends. The germline CDR1 and CDR2 sequences are SNHLY and FYNNEI. The CDR3 extends over 14 amino acids.